One and the same sample provided the 7 T cell receptor beta chains below, sequenced in a study of OX40 agonist ivuxolimab in advanced cancers. Using immunoSEQ multiplex PCR, the repertoire was profiled, and TCRdb retains in-frame clones only, with some absent. The sample consists of approximately 80,000 clones, roughly 94% of them appearing once. Sequencing used CD4+ or CD8+ T cells sorted from blood, obtained in a trial of the OX40 agonist ivuxolimab. These receptors were collected from an adult with an advanced solid tumor such as melanoma, head and neck, liver or kidney cancer.

The V and J genes are TRBV6-5 and TRBJ2-1; a weak D match, TRBD2 (6 bases). Trimming removed 4 bases at V and 0 bases at J, with 13 bases between. The CDR3 totals 16 residues. The V gene's germline CDR1 is MNHEY and CDR2 SVGAGI. Written as DNA, the CDR3 is TGTGCCAGCAGTTTCGTCCGGGAGCCCTCCTACAATGAGCAGTTCTTC. Its translation is CASSFVREPSYNEQFF.

The rearrangement links TRBV10-2 to TRBJ1-1; D not resolved. The V gene's germline CDR1 is WSHSY and CDR2 SAAADI. Trimming removed 3 bases from V and 5 bases from J, with 7 bases in between. This CDR3 has 12 amino acids. The DNA for the CDR3 is TGCGCCAGCAGTGATTTGGGAACTGAAGCTTTCTTT. Its translation: CASSDLGTEAFF.

The CDR3 coding sequence is TGTGCTAGTGGTTTTACTACGACAGGGGAGAAAGAGACCCAGTACTTC. Encoded protein: CASGFTTTGEKETQYF. The V and J genes are TRBV12-5 and TRBJ2-5; 8 bases are a match to TRBD1. Germline V gene sequence: CDR1 LGHNT, CDR2 FRNRAP. The length of the CDR3 is 16 residues. V gave up 3 bases and J gave up 3 bases; unmatched junction bases: 9.

The rearrangement uses TRBV28 and TRBJ2-3; 12 nucleotides line up with TRBD2. Germline assignment: CDR1 MDHEN and CDR2 SYDVKM. The CDR3 is 15 amino acids. V lost 9 bases to trimming and J lost 5 bases; unmatched junction nucleotides: 9. CDR3 residues: CARGPSGGAGDTQYF. DNA of the CDR3: TGTGCCAGAGGACCTAGCGGGGGGGCCGGAGATACGCAGTATTTT.

V and J are TRBV11-2 and TRBJ1-5; D is perhaps TRBD1 (6 bases). Trimming left V 5 bases short and J 5 bases short, with 19 bases between. CDR1 is SGHAT and CDR2 is FQNNGV in the germline V gene. The CDR3 is 16 amino acids. This CDR3 is CASSPTGGGTDQPQHF. As DNA, the CDR3 is TGTGCCAGCAGCCCTACTGGGGGGGGCACCGATCAGCCCCAGCATTTT.

The chain joins TRBV5-1 to TRBJ2-1, with D unresolved. Looked up from germline, CDR1 is SGHRS and CDR2 is YFSETQ. This CDR3 is built from 12 residues. Trimming took 2 bases from V and 9 from J, leaving 9 bases between them. This chain's CDR3 is CASSFDLGEQFF. The CDR3 bases are TGCGCCAGCAGCTTTGATCTGGGTGAGCAGTTCTTC.

V usage is TRBV2 and J usage is TRBJ2-1; D may be TRBD1 or TRBD2 (5 bases each). V was trimmed by 3 bases and J by 1 base, leaving 10 bases between them. The CDR3 has 15 amino acids. Germline V CDR1 and CDR2: SNHLY, FYNNEI. CDR3 sequence: CASSDRGRSYNEQFF. In DNA, the CDR3 is TGTGCCAGCAGTGACCGGGGACGATCCTACAATGAGCAGTTCTTC.